The 29 T cell receptor beta chains reported below all come from one sample, sequenced in a study of shared clonotypes between healthy human individuals. The data were produced by immunoSEQ multiplex PCR, yet TCRdb's version contains in-frame clones alone and is incomplete. The repertoire has about 640,000 clones, 72% of them found once; the top ten carry around 2%. Sequences were obtained from memory CD4+ T cells sorted from blood. Subset given: CD45RA-negative fraction. All receptors derive from a woman aged 25 to 45 in good health.

The V and J genes are TRBV10-2 and TRBJ2-4, with TRBD2 matching 7 bases. The CDR3 is 13 residues long. The trim removed 10 bases at V and 9 bases at J, leaving 12 bases unmatched. CDR1 and CDR2 (germline): WSHSY, SAAADI. The CDR3 loop reads CATRGDLAAIQYF. CDR3 nucleotides: TGCGCCACGAGAGGGGATCTAGCGGCCATTCAGTACTTC.

This clone was detected only once. CDR3 DNA sequence: TGTGCCAGCAGCGTAGCCGGGACAGGGTCGGTCGATGAGCAGTTCTTC. It is translated as CASSVAGTGSVDEQFF. The chain recombines TRBV9 with TRBJ2-1; the match to TRBD1 covers 9 bases. The CDR3 is made up of 16 amino acids. V shed 0 bases and J 8 bases; nucleotides not matched to a gene: 9. The germline CDR1 and CDR2 sequences are SGDLS and YYNGEE.

In nucleotides, the CDR3 is TGTGCCAGCAGCCAGGTGGAGCTGTTTTTT. Protein sequence: CASSQVELFF. The rearrangement uses TRBV6-1 and TRBJ2-2; unclear D gene. V lost 6 bases to trimming and J lost 10 bases, with 6 bases between them. The CDR3 loop spans 10 amino acids. Per germline, CDR1 MNHNS and CDR2 SASEGT.

V and J are TRBV4-1 and TRBJ2-5; TRBD2 agrees at 8 bases. This CDR3 region has 16 residues. J was trimmed by 5 bases and V by 0 bases; bases with no gene match: 8. Germline CDR1 reads MGHRA; CDR2 reads YSYEKL. CDR3: CASSQDGRGAGETQYF. Here the CDR3 DNA reads TGCGCCAGCAGCCAAGACGGGCGGGGGGCAGGTGAGACCCAGTACTTC.

This chain joins TRBV6-6 and TRBJ1-1; possibly TRBD1 for D (6 bases). Germline-derived CDR1 and CDR2 are MNHNY and SVGAGI (reference sequence). This CDR3 contains 14 residues. Trimming stripped 2 bases from V and 1 base from J, with 8 bases between. The CDR3 region is CASSYRGRNTEAFF. CDR3 bases: TGTGCCAGCAGTTACAGGGGGAGGAACACTGAAGCTTTCTTT.

The chain links TRBV28 to TRBJ1-2; D uncertain. The germline V gene has CDR1 MDHEN and CDR2 SYDVKM. Trimming cost V 3 bases and J 8 bases, with 13 bases left between them. The CDR3 has 13 residues. For the CDR3, the DNA is TGTGCCAGCAGTTTGGCAGGACGGGAGGGCTACACCTTC. Its protein is CASSLAGREGYTF.

The chain links TRBV5-1 to TRBJ1-1; a weak D match, TRBD1 (5 bases). CDR1 and CDR2 from the germline V gene are SGHRS and YFSETQ. V was cut by 2 bases and J by 4 bases, with 15 bases left in between. The CDR3 spans 15 residues. The CDR3 region is CASSFSAGGTTEAFF. The CDR3 nucleotides are TGCGCCAGCAGCTTCAGTGCAGGTGGGACCACTGAAGCTTTCTTT.

The chain couples TRBV11-3 to TRBJ1-2, with 8 bases matching TRBD1. CDR1 SGHNT and CDR2 YENEEA come from the germline V gene. V was pared by 5 bases and J by 8 bases, with 4 bases of the junction left unmatched. The CDR3 covers 12 residues. The CDR3, as DNA: TGTGCCAGCAGCGGACAGGGTGGCGGCTACACCTTC. It translates to CASSGQGGGYTF.

The chain employs TRBV20-1 and TRBJ2-7; no definite D call. Between the trimmed V and J ends, which lost 6 bases and 2 bases, there was a span of 8 bases. This CDR3 comprises 11 residues. Looked up from germline, CDR1 is DFQATT and CDR2 is SNEGSKA (reference sequence). The CDR3 spells CSAPDPYEQYF. In DNA form, the CDR3 reads TGCAGTGCCCCGGACCCCTACGAGCAGTACTTC.

This chain connects TRBV27 to TRBJ1-2; unclear D gene. Trimming removed 8 bases from V and 7 bases from J, with 14 bases in between. The CDR3 sequence is 12 residues long. CDR1 and CDR2 (germline): MNHEY, SMNVEV (reference sequence). The CDR3 spells CASGTLWSGYTF. CDR3 DNA: TGTGCCAGCGGAACCCTTTGGAGTGGCTACACCTTC.

The chain couples TRBV4-2 to TRBJ1-4; D unclear. CDR1 is LGHNA, CDR2 YNFKEQ, per germline. Trimming took 1 base from V and 4 from J, leaving 10 bases between them. The CDR3 spans 15 residues. CDR3 nucleotide sequence: TGTGCCAGCAGCCAAGTGCGGGTCTTTAATGAAAAACTGTTTTTT. The encoded protein is CASSQVRVFNEKLFF.

Concerning this clone itself: The sample holds other DNA sequences that translate to the same CDR3. This chain uses TRBV5-1 with TRBJ2-1; 7 bases map to TRBD2. Unmatched junction bases numbered 8, after V lost 4 bases and J lost 4 bases. Germline loops: CDR1 SGHRS, CDR2 YFSETQ. CDR3 size: 15 residues. The CDR3 reads CASSLSSGLYNEQFF. DNA for the CDR3: TGCGCCAGCAGCCTTTCTAGCGGACTGTACAATGAGCAGTTCTTC.

The chain combines TRBV28 with TRBJ2-7; D is uncertain. CDR3 length equals 11 residues. With 8 bases removed from V and 3 bases from J, the gap between germline ends came to 8 bases. The V gene's germline CDR1 is MDHEN and CDR2 SYDVKM. CDR3 DNA sequence: TGTGCCAGCGGACCGATCTACGAGCAGTACTTC. Translated, it gives CASGPIYEQYF. The full variable domain, completed using reference TRBV28 and TRBJ2-7, is DVKVTQSSRYLVKRTGEKVFLECVQDMDHENMFWYRQDPGLGLRLIYFSYDVKMKEKGDIPEGYSVSREKKERFSLILESASTNQTSMYLCASGPIYEQYFGPGTRLTVT.

The chain is built from TRBV18 and TRBJ2-2; perhaps TRBD2 as D (6 bases). CDR3 length: 15 residues. Germline V gives CDR1 KGHSH, CDR2 LQKENI. Trimming pared 4 bases from V and 2 bases from J, leaving 11 bases between. This chain's CDR3 is CASSRWEANTGELFF. The CDR3 nucleotides are TGTGCCAGCTCACGATGGGAGGCAAACACCGGGGAGCTGTTTTTT.

In its sample, this clone was seen a few times. The gene calls are TRBV5-8 and TRBJ2-5; tentative D call: TRBD2 (5 bases). The CDR3 contains 12 residues. The germline gives CDR1 SGHTS, CDR2 YDEGEE. The ends were cut back, 6 bases at V and 3 bases at J, with 9 bases in the middle. The CDR3, as DNA: TGTGCCAGCAAGGACTTTGAAGAGACCCAGTACTTC. It encodes CASKDFEETQYF.

J is TRBJ2-1 and V is TRBV29-1; 9 bases agree with TRBD1. Germline trimming cut 5 bases from V and 5 bases from J; bases unmatched to any gene: 10. CDR1 is SQVTM, CDR2 ANQGSEA, per germline. The CDR3 extends over 15 amino acids. This chain's CDR3 is CSVRTGEGLDNEQFF. The CDR3 bases are TGCAGCGTTAGGACAGGGGAAGGTCTGGACAATGAGCAGTTCTTC.

This sequence joins TRBV4-1 and TRBJ2-4; tentative D call: TRBD2 (6 bases). The CDR3 loop spans 16 amino acids. V was cut by 2 bases and J by 3 bases, with 14 bases left in between. Germline loops: CDR1 MGHRA, CDR2 YSYEKL. This CDR3 is CASSQPGGYDKNIQYF. CDR3 coding DNA: TGCGCCAGCAGCCAACCAGGAGGGTACGACAAAAACATTCAGTACTTC.

The V and J genes are TRBV7-6 and TRBJ2-1; 7 nucleotides match TRBD1. CDR1 SGHVS and CDR2 FNYEAQ come from the germline V gene. There are 15 residues in the CDR3. V lost 5 bases to trimming and J lost 2 bases; unmatched junction nucleotides: 6. The CDR3 sequence: CASSPSGQPYNEQFF. CDR3 nucleotides: TGTGCCAGCAGCCCATCGGGACAGCCCTACAATGAGCAGTTCTTC.

The chain has TRBV19 and TRBJ1-1, with 9 bases fitting TRBD1. Germline CDR1 is LNHDA and CDR2 is SQIVND (reference sequence). The CDR3 totals 13 residues. J lost 9 bases, V lost 7 bases, and 9 bases had no gene match. CDR3 in DNA: TGTGCCAGTACCGTGACCGGGACAGGGAAAGCTTTCTTT. Translation: CASTVTGTGKAFF.

The gene calls are TRBV28 and TRBJ1-1; D not resolved. Trimming pared 7 bases from V and 0 bases from J, leaving 6 bases between. CDR3 length equals 12 residues. Germline CDR1 is MDHEN and CDR2 is SYDVKM. As DNA, the CDR3 is TGTGCCAGCAAAGTGTTGAACACTGAAGCTTTCTTT. It specifies CASKVLNTEAFF.

This chain connects TRBV18 to TRBJ2-5, with D possibly being TRBD1 (6 bases). Trimming left V 4 bases short and J 7 bases short, with 22 bases between. CDR3 size: 16 residues. Germline V CDR1 and CDR2: KGHSH, LQKENI. CDR3 bases: TGTGCCAGCTCACTTTCTTCCGGGACATCTCGGGGGACCCAGTACTTC. Residues: CASSLSSGTSRGTQYF.

The gene calls are TRBV27 and TRBJ2-7; D unresolved. This CDR3 comprises 15 residues. V lost 4 bases to trimming and J lost 3 bases, with 16 bases between them. Germline V gives CDR1 MNHEY, CDR2 SMNVEV (reference sequence). The chain's CDR3 is CASSSGPSWVYEQYF. The DNA of the CDR3 is TGTGCCAGCAGTTCCGGCCCTTCGTGGGTCTACGAGCAGTACTTC.

The chain links TRBV27 to TRBJ2-3, with D unresolved. Germline loops: CDR1 MNHEY, CDR2 SMNVEV (reference sequence). The V end was cut by 3 bases, the J end by 3 bases, with 7 bases between. The CDR3 is made up of 13 amino acids. The CDR3 sequence: CASSFRITDTQYF. CDR3 DNA sequence: TGTGCCAGCAGTTTTCGGATAACAGATACGCAGTATTTT.

Note on this clone: A junction end diverges from the germline sequence, so it may reflect a read error. This rearrangement joins TRBV5-6 to TRBJ2-5; 9 bases are a match to TRBD1. This CDR3 contains 16 residues. Germline CDR1 is SGHDT and CDR2 is YYEEEE. DNA of the CDR3: TGTGCCCGCAGCCTCTGGGGGGGGACAGGGCAAGAGACCCAGTACTTC. It is translated as CARSLWGGTGQETQYF.

Only a few counts were recorded for this clone. This chain uses TRBV30 with TRBJ1-3, with D possibly being TRBD1 (5 bases). V was pared by 7 bases and J by 6 bases, with 10 bases between. CDR3 length equals 11 residues. The germline V gene has CDR1 GTSNPN and CDR2 SVGIG (reference sequence). CDR3 nucleotide sequence: TGTGCCTCCGGGACCGCAAACACCATATATTTT. Translated, it gives CASGTANTIYF.

This rearrangement joins TRBV19 to TRBJ1-2; TRBD1 matches 7 bases. The ends lost 6 bases at V and 4 bases at J; junction bases unmatched: 11. The CDR3 consists of 15 residues. Germline-derived CDR1 and CDR2 are LNHDA and SQIVND (reference sequence). The CDR3 here is CASRTGESLSYGYTF. The CDR3 bases are TGTGCCAGTAGAACAGGGGAATCCCTCTCCTATGGCTACACCTTC.

This clone has at least ten counts. This sequence joins TRBV27 and TRBJ2-7; D is perhaps TRBD1 (6 bases). CDR3 length: 14 amino acids. Per germline, CDR1 MNHEY and CDR2 SMNVEV (reference sequence). V was cut by 6 bases and J by 7 bases, with 19 bases left in between. CDR3 sequence (DNA): TGTGCCAGCAGAGGGAACAGGGTTTCAGGAGAGCAGTACTTC. It translates to CASRGNRVSGEQYF.

In nucleotides, the CDR3 is TGTGCCAGCAGCCAAGCCCCTAGACTAGACTCCTACGAGCAGTACTTC. It codes for CASSQAPRLDSYEQYF. The chain joins TRBV4-2 to TRBJ2-7; D possibly corresponds to TRBD2 (6 bases). Germline values: CDR1 LGHNA, CDR2 YNFKEQ. The CDR3 extends over 16 amino acids. Trimming removed 1 base at V and 0 bases at J, with 13 bases between.

V is TRBV5-1 and J is TRBJ2-3; the D call may be TRBD1 or TRBD2 (5 bases each). The germline V gene has CDR1 SGHRS and CDR2 YFSETQ. CDR3 length equals 14 residues. The V end was cut by 4 bases, the J end by 6 bases, with 15 bases between. DNA for the CDR3: TGCGCCAGCAGCCCAGGGAGCGCGGCTGATACGCAGTATTTT. This codes for CASSPGSAADTQYF. The entire variable domain, with the rest obtained from reference TRBV5-1 and TRBJ2-3, is as follows: KAGVTQTPRYLIKTRGQQVTLSCSPISGHRSVSWYQQTPGQGLQFLFEYFSETQRNKGNFPGRFSGRQFSNSRSEMNVSTLELGDSALYLCASSPGSAADTQYFGPGTRLTVL.